The subject of this entry is one T cell receptor beta chain. Germline CDR1 is WSHSY and CDR2 is SAAADI. The CDR3 totals 15 residues. The ends were cut back, 3 bases at V and 4 bases at J, with 15 bases in the middle. This entry is derived from a study of T cell responses to AZD1222 COVID-19 vaccine. TCRdb's copy holds only in-frame clones and misses some; the assay was immunoSEQ multiplex PCR. Found here are some 87,000 clones, approximately 90% of them singletons; the top ten hold less than 5.5%. The sequenced sample was peripheral blood, obtained on day 0 of MenACWY control vaccination. The receptor's source is an adult in good health. This rearrangement joins TRBV10-2 to TRBJ1-2; D not certain. This CDR3 reads CASSEFVGETYGYTF. For the CDR3, the DNA is TGCGCCAGCAGTGAATTTGTCGGGGAGACCTATGGCTACACCTTC.